One sample yielded the 27 T cell receptor beta chains listed below, sequenced in a study of cytomegalovirus exposure and HLA in healthy donors. It was with 60 Vbeta and 13 Jbeta primers that the PCR ran. Repertoires were generated with immunoSEQ multiplex PCR, while TCRdb's copy carries only in-frame clones and drops some. The profile covers approximately 160,000 clones, with around three quarters appearing a single time and roughly 1.6% taken by the ten largest. The sample comprised PBMCs. The receptors derive from a man aged 35-49 years in good health and CMV-seronegative.

This clone was counted only a few times. Other DNA sequences in this sample translate to the same CDR3. The chain combines TRBV27 with TRBJ2-7; a weak D match, TRBD1 (6 bases). V shed 6 bases and J shed 4 bases, with 19 bases lying between them. Germline V lookup: CDR1 MNHEY, CDR2 SMNVEV (reference sequence). CDR3 length: 15 amino acids. Here the CDR3 DNA reads TGTGCCAGCAGACTAATTCAGGGGAAGGGTTACGAGCAGTACTTC. Its protein is CASRLIQGKGYEQYF.

This rearrangement joins TRBV5-1 to TRBJ2-3, with 9 bases matching TRBD1. This CDR3 has 14 residues. In germline, CDR1 is SGHRS, CDR2 YFSETQ. The V gene end was trimmed by 3 bases and the J gene end by 1 base; junction bases not matched to a gene: 0. CDR3 coding DNA: TGCGCCAGCAGCTGGGACAGGGGCACAGATACGCAGTATTTT. This translates into CASSWDRGTDTQYF.

The V gene is TRBV7-8, the J gene TRBJ1-1; D might be TRBD1 (6 bases). Germline CDR1 reads SGHVS; CDR2 reads FQNEAQ. The CDR3 loop spans 13 amino acids. V was shortened by 2 bases and J by 4 bases, with 8 bases between the two germline ends. This CDR3 is CASSLRGGTEAFF. The CDR3, as DNA: TGTGCCAGCAGCTTACGAGGGGGCACTGAAGCTTTCTTT.

This chain connects TRBV13 to TRBJ2-7; D unclear. Per the germline V gene, CDR1 is PRHDT and CDR2 is FYEKMQ (reference sequence). Trimming stripped 0 bases from V and 2 bases from J, with 8 bases between. CDR3 length equals 14 residues. This CDR3 reads CASSLGPRAYEQYF. Here the CDR3 DNA reads TGTGCCAGCAGCTTAGGGCCCCGGGCCTACGAGCAGTACTTC. Filled out from reference TRBV13 and TRBJ2-7, the complete variable domain reads AAGVIQSPRHLIKEKRETATLKCYPIPRHDTVYWYQQGPGQDPQFLISFYEKMQSDKGSIPDRFSAQQFSDYHSELNMSSLELGDSALYFCASSLGPRAYEQYFGPGTRLTVT.

This clone was recorded a few times. The chain has TRBV10-1 and TRBJ2-7; tentatively, D is TRBD1 (7 bases). Trimming removed 6 bases at V and 5 bases at J, with 17 bases between. The germline CDR1 and CDR2 sequences are WNHNN and SYGVQD (reference sequence). This CDR3 is built from 14 residues. For the CDR3, the DNA is TGCGCCAGCAGGAGGTGGAGGGGGCTTCACGAGCAGTACTTC. It translates to CASRRWRGLHEQYF.

V and J are TRBV7-2 and TRBJ1-1; unclear D gene. With 3 bases removed from V and 4 bases from J, the gap between germline ends came to 6 bases. Germline V CDR1 and CDR2: SGHTA, FQGNSA. The CDR3 is made up of 12 amino acids. The CDR3 nucleotides are TGTGCCAGCAGCTTCGGGTTCACTGAAGCTTTCTTT. The encoded protein is CASSFGFTEAFF.

The chain carries TRBV6-1 and TRBJ2-1; 12 bases fit TRBD2. The CDR3 has 15 residues. J lost 4 bases, V lost 6 bases, and 4 bases had no gene match. Germline loops: CDR1 MNHNS, CDR2 SASEGT. The CDR3, as DNA: TGTGCCAGCAGGAGGGGGACTAGCGGGTACAATGAGCAGTTCTTC. Protein product: CASRRGTSGYNEQFF.

J is TRBJ1-1 and V is TRBV5-6, with a tentative D call TRBD1 (6 bases). Germline V gene sequence: CDR1 SGHDT, CDR2 YYEEEE. The CDR3 length is 14 residues. The ends were cut back, 4 bases at V and 1 base at J, with 11 bases in the middle. This CDR3 reads CASSPGQSNTEAFF. CDR3 DNA: TGTGCCAGCAGCCCGGGACAATCGAACACTGAAGCTTTCTTT.

This clone has a handful of counts. The chain employs TRBV5-1 and TRBJ2-2; 7 bases are shared with TRBD2. Per the germline V gene, CDR1 is SGHRS and CDR2 is YFSETQ. After removal of 4 bases from V and 2 bases from J, the junction contained 8 bases not matched to a gene. The CDR3 is 16 amino acids. In DNA, the CDR3 is TGCGCCAGCAGCCTTCTAGCGGCAAAAAACACCGGGGAGCTGTTTTTT. This sequence encodes CASSLLAAKNTGELFF. Looking up the rest from reference TRBV5-1 and TRBJ2-2 gives the full variable domain: KAGVTQTPRYLIKTRGQQVTLSCSPISGHRSVSWYQQTPGQGLQFLFEYFSETQRNKGNFPGRFSGRQFSNSRSEMNVSTLELGDSALYLCASSLLAAKNTGELFFGEGSRLTVL.

This clone was picked up one time. The chain couples TRBV28 to TRBJ1-6; possible D gene TRBD1, 6 bases. The germline gives CDR1 MDHEN, CDR2 SYDVKM. This CDR3 region has 17 residues. The V end was cut by 3 bases, the J end by 7 bases, with 19 bases between. As DNA, the CDR3 is TGTGCCAGCAGTTTCGTCGCGGGGGGCGCGGGGAATTCACCCCTCCACTTT. Its translation: CASSFVAGGAGNSPLHF.

The J gene is TRBJ1-4, the V gene TRBV19; no clear D. Trimming removed 6 bases from V and 5 bases from J, with 10 bases in between. The CDR3 sequence is 13 residues long. CDR1 and CDR2 (germline): LNHDA, SQIVND (reference sequence). CDR3 bases: TGTGCCAGTAGCGGTAGCTTCAATGAAAAACTGTTTTTT. Translating gives CASSGSFNEKLFF.

The rearrangement joins TRBV28 to TRBJ2-5; 8 positions match TRBD2. Judging by the DNA end, TRBJ2-7 fits better; the J call may be wrong. Germline CDR1 MDHEN, CDR2 SYDVKM. The CDR3 runs to 14 residues. CDR3 in amino acids: CASNLPGLVSEQYF. CDR3 DNA: TGTGCCAGCAACCTACCGGGACTAGTTTCCGAGCAGTACTTC.

The V and J genes are TRBV27 and TRBJ1-4; D uncertain. V was clipped by 5 bases and J by 8 bases, with 21 bases between them. This CDR3 has 16 amino acids. CDR1 MNHEY and CDR2 SMNVEV come from the germline V gene (reference sequence). CDR3 sequence: CASSPLSPATGEKLFF. CDR3 bases: TGTGCCAGCAGTCCGCTTTCGCCGGCGACCGGGGAAAAACTGTTTTTT.

This clone turned up a few times. This sequence joins TRBV23-1 and TRBJ2-6; D is unclear. TRBV23-1 is identified as an open reading frame with a role that is uncertain. V lost 6 bases and J lost 3, with 12 bases in between. This CDR3 has 15 amino acids. This chain's CDR3 is CASRWLRHGANVLTF. The DNA of the CDR3 is TGCGCCAGCAGATGGTTGAGGCATGGGGCCAACGTCCTGACTTTC.

Here the CDR3 DNA reads TGCAGCGTATACGGACAGGGGGAGCAGTACGTC. It is translated as CSVYGQGEQYV. The genes are TRBV29-1 and TRBJ2-7; 9 positions match TRBD1. CDR1 is SQVTM and CDR2 is ANQGSEA in the germline V gene. The CDR3 has 11 amino acids. V lost 6 bases to trimming and J lost 7 bases; unmatched junction nucleotides: 4.

The chain uses TRBV2 and TRBJ2-5, with TRBD2 matching 8 bases. Germline values: CDR1 SNHLY, CDR2 FYNNEI. V was clipped by 8 bases and J by 0 bases; unmatched bases: 5. The CDR3 extends over 14 amino acids. The CDR3 nucleotides are TGTGCCAGCTATAGCGGGGCATACCAAGAGACCCAGTACTTC. Protein sequence: CASYSGAYQETQYF.

The V and J genes are TRBV11-2 and TRBJ2-7; the D is unclear. Trimming took 4 bases from V and 9 from J, leaving 19 bases between them. CDR1 is SGHAT, CDR2 FQNNGV, per germline. The CDR3 runs to 14 residues. The chain's CDR3 is CASSSIVELRSQYF. The CDR3 nucleotides are TGTGCCAGCAGCTCTATAGTGGAGCTACGATCGCAGTACTTC. Complete variable domain (other parts from reference TRBV11-2 and TRBJ2-7): EAGVAQSPRYKIIEKRQSVAFWCNPISGHATLYWYQQILGQGPKLLIQFQNNGVVDDSQLPKDRFSAERLKGVDSTLKIQPAKLEDSAVYLCASSSIVELRSQYFGPGTRLTVT.

This clone came up once. The chain employs TRBV4-1 and TRBJ1-3, with TRBD1 identical over 8 bases. The CDR3 has 17 amino acids. V shed 4 bases and J 5 bases; nucleotides not matched to a gene: 13. CDR1 and CDR2 (germline): MGHRA, YSYEKL. CDR3 in amino acids: CASSPRQGTTARNTIYF. The CDR3 coding sequence is TGCGCCAGCAGCCCCCGACAGGGGACCACAGCGCGAAACACCATATATTTT.

This clone was picked up one time. V is TRBV19 and J is TRBJ2-7; 10 bases map to TRBD2. The germline CDR1 and CDR2 sequences are LNHDA and SQIVND (reference sequence). The CDR3 extends over 14 amino acids. The V segment lost 4 bases and the J segment 5 bases; nucleotides outside the gene matches: 5. The CDR3 protein is CASSTSGSFHEQYF. CDR3 coding DNA: TGTGCCAGTAGTACTAGCGGGAGTTTCCACGAGCAGTACTTC. Combining the CDR3 with reference TRBV19 and TRBJ2-7 gives the whole variable domain DGGITQSPKYLFRKEGQNVTLSCEQNLNHDAMYWYRQDPGQGLRLIYYSQIVNDFQKGDIAEGYSVSREKKESFPLTVTSAQKNPTAFYLCASSTSGSFHEQYFGPGTRLTVT.

The chain couples TRBV28 to TRBJ2-1; TRBD1 matches at 11 bases. The CDR3 has 16 residues. CDR1 is MDHEN, CDR2 SYDVKM, per germline. The V gene end was trimmed by 4 bases and the J gene end by 3 bases; junction bases not matched to a gene: 5. The CDR3 spells CASSYRDRGGYNEQFF. The CDR3 DNA is TGTGCCAGCAGTTACCGGGACAGGGGGGGCTACAATGAGCAGTTCTTC.

The genes are TRBV27 and TRBJ1-2; 9 bases line up with TRBD1. Germline loops: CDR1 MNHEY, CDR2 SMNVEV (reference sequence). The CDR3 length is 16 residues. V gave up 2 bases and J gave up 4 bases; unmatched junction bases: 8. CDR3 DNA: TGTGCCAGCAGTTTAGGGGGGACAGGGATCGGCTATGGCTACACCTTC. Its protein product is CASSLGGTGIGYGYTF.

The table lists this clone with a count of one. This chain links TRBV5-1 with TRBJ2-5; TRBD2 matches at 7 bases. Germline CDR1 SGHRS, CDR2 YFSETQ. The CDR3 has 15 residues. Trimming took 3 bases from V and 1 from J; bases not matched to a gene: 6. Here the CDR3 reads CASSSLADFQETQYF. The DNA of the CDR3 is TGCGCCAGCAGCTCCCTAGCGGACTTCCAAGAGACCCAGTACTTC.

This chain connects TRBV5-1 to TRBJ2-1; 7 bases are shared with TRBD1. The V gene's germline CDR1 is SGHRS and CDR2 YFSETQ. The V gene end was trimmed by 0 bases and the J gene end by 4 bases; junction bases not matched to a gene: 4. This CDR3 comprises 15 residues. CDR3 sequence: CASSLEDRLYNEQFF. CDR3 in DNA: TGCGCCAGCAGCTTGGAGGACAGGCTTTACAATGAGCAGTTCTTC.

The V gene is TRBV4-2, the J gene TRBJ2-7; D is perhaps TRBD2 (6 bases). The CDR3 spans 15 residues. Trimming cost V 0 bases and J 5 bases, with 14 bases left between them. CDR1 and CDR2 from the germline V gene are LGHNA and YNFKEQ. CDR3 sequence: CASSQERTEGHEQYF. Written as DNA, the CDR3 is TGTGCCAGCAGCCAAGAGAGGACGGAGGGGCACGAGCAGTACTTC.

The chain uses TRBV11-2 and TRBJ2-5; TRBD2 matches 11 bases. The junction had 13 bases not matched to a gene; V was cut back by 3 bases and J by 7 bases. CDR1 SGHAT and CDR2 FQNNGV come from the germline V gene. The CDR3 sequence is 17 residues long. The CDR3 loop reads CASSLTPGTSGVSTQYF. CDR3 nucleotides: TGTGCCAGCAGCTTGACCCCCGGGACTAGCGGCGTCTCGACCCAGTACTTC.

The chain uses TRBV21-1 and TRBJ2-7; the table gives TRBD2 as D, unverified against the DNA. TRBV21-1 is marked as a pseudogene. The CDR3 contains 14 residues. CDR3 amino acids: CASGPGLPESEQYV. CDR3 coding DNA: TGTGCCAGCGGACCGGGACTCCCCGAATCCGAGCAGTACGTC.

Points on this clone: Relative to the germline gene, one junction end is altered; a read error may explain this. This chain joins TRBV7-9 and TRBJ1-2, with 11 positions matching TRBD1. The CDR3 is 15 residues long. The germline V gene has CDR1 SEHNR and CDR2 FQNEAQ (reference sequence). The CDR3 nucleotides read TGTGCCAGCAGCCTAGCGGACAGGGGGCTGTATGGCTACACCTTC. Amino acids: CASSLADRGLYGYTF.